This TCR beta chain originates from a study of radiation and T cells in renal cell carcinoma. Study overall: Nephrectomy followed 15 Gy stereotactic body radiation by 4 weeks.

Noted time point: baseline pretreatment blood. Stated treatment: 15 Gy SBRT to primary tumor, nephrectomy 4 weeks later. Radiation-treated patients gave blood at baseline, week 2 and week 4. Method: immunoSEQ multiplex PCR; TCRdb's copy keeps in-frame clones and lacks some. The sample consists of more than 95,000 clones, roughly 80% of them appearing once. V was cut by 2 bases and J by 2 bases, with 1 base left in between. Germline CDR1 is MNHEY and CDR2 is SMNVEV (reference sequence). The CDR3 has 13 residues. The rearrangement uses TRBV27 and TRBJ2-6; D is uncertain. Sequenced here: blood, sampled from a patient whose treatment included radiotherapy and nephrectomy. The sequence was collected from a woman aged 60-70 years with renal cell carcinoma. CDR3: CASSLAGANVLTF. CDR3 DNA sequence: TGTGCCAGCAGTTTAGCTGGGGCCAACGTCCTGACTTTC.